This is a list of T cell receptor beta chains from one sample in a study of blood T cell repertoires in COVID-19. TCRdb's table, derived via immunoSEQ multiplex PCR, lists solely in-frame clones and lacks some. The table has over 90,000 clones, more than 70% seen once; the top ten hold approximately 18%. Sequences were obtained from peripheral blood. The source of these receptors is a human donor in a cohort sampled during active COVID-19. The CDR3 runs from the conserved cysteine through the conserved F or W. Fields, in order: CDR3 protein, CDR3 DNA, V gene, J gene, clone size, CDR3 length, D gene. The D gene is left open where the match is weak. The listing skips clone size in some rows; elsewhere it reads once, few, many or a size class.

CDR3: CASSLTGGTNEKLFF; DNA: TGTGCCAGCAGCCTCACAGGGGGGACTAATGAAAAACTGTTTTTT; V: TRBV6-5; J: TRBJ1-4; size: .; length: 15; D: TRBD1
CDR3: CASSPYSRQATNEKLFF; DNA: TGTGCCAGCTCACCATATTCCAGGCAGGCAACTAATGAAAAACTGTTTTTT; V: TRBV18; J: TRBJ1-4; size: .; length: 17; D: .
CDR3: CATSREFGSSYEQYF; DNA: TGTGCCACCAGCAGAGAGTTCGGGAGCTCCTACGAGCAGTACTTC; V: TRBV15; J: TRBJ2-7; size: once; length: 15; D: .
CDR3: CASSLSIGGVEAFF; DNA: TGTGCCAGCAGCTTATCAATCGGGGGGGTAGAAGCTTTCTTT; V: TRBV7-9; J: TRBJ1-1; size: few; length: 14; D: .
CDR3: CASSDGGGPRELFF; DNA: TGTGCCAGCAGTGATGGGGGCGGACCAAGGGAGCTGTTTTTT; V: TRBV2; J: TRBJ2-2; size: few; length: 14; D: .
CDR3: CANPPQEDTEAFF; DNA: TGTGCCAACCCCCCGCAGGAAGACACTGAAGCTTTCTTT; V: TRBV2; J: TRBJ1-1; size: .; length: 13; D: .
CDR3: CASSLEEGPVEQYF; DNA: TGTGCCAGCAGCTTAGAGGAGGGGCCCGTGGAGCAGTACTTC; V: TRBV11-2; J: TRBJ2-7; size: .; length: 14; D: .
CDR3: CASSLRTGRQETQYF; DNA: TGTGCCAGCAGCTTAAGGACAGGGCGCCAAGAGACCCAGTACTTC; V: TRBV7-3; J: TRBJ2-5; size: .; length: 15; D: TRBD1
CDR3: CASSQDGLSFGGYTF; DNA: TGTGCCAGCAGCCAAGACGGACTCTCCTTCGGAGGCTACACCTTC; V: TRBV4-2; J: TRBJ1-2; size: .; length: 15; D: .
CDR3: CASSPKGQGNEKLFF; DNA: TGTGCCAGCAGCCCAAAGGGACAGGGAAACGAAAAACTGTTTTTT; V: TRBV7-2; J: TRBJ1-4; size: .; length: 15; D: TRBD1
CDR3: CASSGFKGGGSNQPQHF; DNA: TGCGCCAGCAGCGGTTTTAAAGGGGGAGGGAGCAATCAGCCCCAGCATTTT; V: TRBV10-1; J: TRBJ1-5; size: .; length: 17; D: .
CDR3: CASREAAAGNTIYF; DNA: TGTGCCAGCAGGGAGGCAGCGGCAGGAAACACCATATATTTT; V: TRBV6-6; J: TRBJ1-3; size: once; length: 14; D: .
CDR3: CASSEQGGETQYF; DNA: TGTGCCAGCAGCGAACAGGGGGGAGAGACCCAGTACTTC; V: TRBV6-6; J: TRBJ2-5; size: .; length: 13; D: TRBD1
CDR3: CASSLGGTGVYEQYF; DNA: TGTGCCAGCAGTTTGGGGGGGACAGGGGTATACGAGCAGTACTTC; V: TRBV28; J: TRBJ2-7; size: .; length: 15; D: TRBD1
CDR3: CASNYSSGAYEQYF; DNA: TGTGCCAGCAATTACTCGTCGGGGGCCTACGAGCAGTACTTC; V: TRBV6-5; J: TRBJ2-7; size: .; length: 14; D: .
CDR3: CASSLSGGFYNEQFF; DNA: TGTGCCAGCAGCTTGAGCGGGGGATTCTACAATGAGCAGTTCTTC; V: TRBV11-3; J: TRBJ2-1; size: .; length: 15; D: TRBD2
CDR3: CASSVGTGGDETQYF; DNA: TGCGCCAGCAGCGTGGGGACAGGGGGCGATGAGACCCAGTACTTC; V: TRBV5-1; J: TRBJ2-5; size: .; length: 15; D: TRBD1
CDR3: CASSLEGGGPSEQYF; DNA: TGTGCCAGCAGCTTAGAGGGTGGAGGGCCGAGTGAGCAGTACTTC; V: TRBV11-2; J: TRBJ2-7; size: .; length: 15; D: .
CDR3: CASSPGGGGLGTF; DNA: TGCGCCAGCAGCCCCGGCGGCGGGGGGCTGGGCACCTTC; V: TRBV5-1; J: TRBJ1-2; size: .; length: 13; D: .
CDR3: CASSQSGTEAFF; DNA: TGCGCCAGCAGCCAATCGGGCACTGAAGCTTTCTTT; V: TRBV5-1; J: TRBJ1-1; size: .; length: 12; D: .
CDR3: CASSPSRTDTQYF; DNA: TGTGCCAGCAGCCCCAGTCGTACAGATACGCAGTATTTT; V: TRBV4-2; J: TRBJ2-3; size: .; length: 13; D: .
CDR3: CASSSGGRETQYF; DNA: TGTGCCAGTAGTTCGGGAGGTAGAGAGACCCAGTACTTC; V: TRBV19; J: TRBJ2-5; size: few; length: 13; D: TRBD2
CDR3: CASSYSLTRGYEQYF; DNA: TGTGCCAGCAGTTACTCTCTCACCAGGGGCTACGAGCAGTACTTC; V: TRBV6-2/TRBV6-3; J: TRBJ2-7; size: .; length: 15; D: .
CDR3: CASSSTGIYGYTF; DNA: TGTGCCAGCAGCTCGACAGGGATCTATGGCTACACCTTC; V: TRBV7-2; J: TRBJ1-2; size: .; length: 13; D: TRBD1
CDR3: CASSPGQALLGDQPQHF; DNA: TGTGCCAGCTCACCCGGACAGGCCCTCCTGGGCGATCAGCCCCAGCATTTT; V: TRBV18; J: TRBJ1-5; size: .; length: 17; D: TRBD1
CDR3: CASSSTGNEKLFF; DNA: TGCGCCAGCAGCTCAACCGGTAATGAAAAACTGTTTTTT; V: TRBV5-1; J: TRBJ1-4; size: .; length: 13; D: .
CDR3: CASSQDFGGTEAFF; DNA: TGTGCCAGCAGCCAAGATTTCGGGGGAACTGAAGCTTTCTTT; V: TRBV3-1/TRBV3-2; J: TRBJ1-1; size: .; length: 14; D: .
CDR3: CASNLGGEETQYF; DNA: TGTGCCAGCAACCTAGGGGGCGAAGAGACCCAGTACTTC; V: TRBV12-3/TRBV12-4; J: TRBJ2-5; size: once; length: 13; D: TRBD1
CDR3: CASRPGQDSYGYTF; DNA: TGTGCCAGCAGACCGGGACAGGATTCCTATGGCTACACCTTC; V: TRBV28; J: TRBJ1-2; size: .; length: 14; D: TRBD1
CDR3: CASSQDLTGLLPMYF; DNA: TGTGCCAGCAGCCAAGATCTGACAGGGCTTTTGCCGATGTACTTC; V: TRBV14; J: TRBJ2-7; size: few; length: 15; D: TRBD1
CDR3: CASSLAGGDGYTF; DNA: TGTGCCAGCAGCTTGGCAGGGGGCGATGGCTACACCTTC; V: TRBV5-4; J: TRBJ1-2; size: .; length: 13; D: TRBD1
CDR3: CASAKGAGGEQFF; DNA: TGCGCCAGCGCTAAAGGGGCGGGGGGTGAGCAGTTCTTC; V: TRBV5-1; J: TRBJ2-1; size: .; length: 13; D: TRBD2
CDR3: CASSYSAAGNQPQHF; DNA: TGTGCCAGCAGTTACTCGGCCGCTGGCAATCAGCCCCAGCATTTT; V: TRBV6-5; J: TRBJ1-5; size: few; length: 15; D: .
CDR3: CASKQTGSGNTIYF; DNA: TGTGCCAGCAAACAGACAGGCTCTGGAAACACCATATATTTT; V: TRBV6-5; J: TRBJ1-3; size: .; length: 14; D: .
CDR3: CASSPDRANEKLFF; DNA: TGTGCCAGCAGCCCCGACAGGGCTAACGAAAAACTGTTTTTT; V: TRBV4-2; J: TRBJ1-4; size: once; length: 14; D: TRBD1
CDR3: CASSSGTGGYYGYTF; DNA: TGTGCCAGCAGTTCGGGGACAGGGGGCTACTATGGCTACACCTTC; V: TRBV6-5; J: TRBJ1-2; size: .; length: 15; D: TRBD1
CDR3: CASNMNTEAFF; DNA: TGTGCCTCCAACATGAACACTGAAGCTTTCTTT; V: TRBV2; J: TRBJ1-1; size: .; length: 11; D: .
CDR3: CASSVAEGYQETQYF; DNA: TGTGCCAGCAGCGTAGCTGAGGGCTACCAAGAGACCCAGTACTTC; V: TRBV9; J: TRBJ2-5; size: .; length: 15; D: .
CDR3: CASSLGEGWSTEAFF; DNA: TGTGCCAGCAGCTTAGGCGAGGGATGGAGCACTGAAGCTTTCTTT; V: TRBV7-2; J: TRBJ1-1; size: .; length: 15; D: .
CDR3: CASSLPGQAKDGYTF; DNA: TGTGCCAGCAGCTTACCCGGACAGGCGAAGGATGGCTACACCTTC; V: TRBV5-6; J: TRBJ1-2; size: .; length: 15; D: TRBD1
CDR3: CASSRPGPYEQYF; DNA: TGTGCCAGCAGCAGGCCGGGTCCCTACGAGCAGTACTTC; V: TRBV5-4; J: TRBJ2-7; size: .; length: 13; D: .
CDR3: CASSQGGTDGYTF; DNA: TGTGCCAGCAGCCAAGGAGGGACAGATGGCTACACCTTC; V: TRBV3-1/TRBV3-2; J: TRBJ1-2; size: .; length: 13; D: TRBD1
CDR3: CASSLFGTGYEKLFF; DNA: TGTGCCAGCAGTTTATTCGGGACAGGGTACGAAAAACTGTTTTTT; V: TRBV27; J: TRBJ1-4; size: .; length: 15; D: TRBD1
CDR3: CASSLAGPQETQYF; DNA: TGTGCCAGCAGCTTAGCGGGGCCACAAGAGACCCAGTACTTC; V: TRBV7-2; J: TRBJ2-5; size: .; length: 14; D: .
CDR3: CASTKTGNTEAFF; DNA: TGTGCCAGCACTAAGACAGGGAACACTGAAGCTTTCTTT; V: TRBV2; J: TRBJ1-1; size: .; length: 13; D: .
CDR3: CASSRNRGRAPEAFF; DNA: TGTGCCAGCAGCCGTAACAGGGGGCGAGCTCCTGAAGCTTTCTTT; V: TRBV11-2; J: TRBJ1-1; size: .; length: 15; D: TRBD1
CDR3: CASSSSGRTVQNSPLHF; DNA: TGTGCCAGCAGCTCAAGCGGAAGGACAGTCCAGAATTCACCCCTCCACTTT; V: TRBV7-9; J: TRBJ1-6; size: .; length: 17; D: .
CDR3: CASSEVAGSNQPQHF; DNA: TGTGCCAGCAGTGAAGTAGCCGGGAGCAATCAGCCCCAGCATTTT; V: TRBV6-1; J: TRBJ1-5; size: .; length: 15; D: .
CDR3: CASSPSGGHRQPQHF; DNA: TGTGCCAGCTCACCTTCGGGGGGCCACCGTCAGCCCCAGCATTTT; V: TRBV18; J: TRBJ1-5; size: .; length: 15; D: .
CDR3: CASSLGQAQDTQYF; DNA: TGTGCCAGCAGTCTCGGACAGGCCCAGGATACGCAGTATTTT; V: TRBV27; J: TRBJ2-3; size: .; length: 14; D: TRBD1
CDR3: CATSTRQGSSGNTIYF; DNA: TGTGCCACCAGCACTAGACAGGGATCCTCTGGAAACACCATATATTTT; V: TRBV15; J: TRBJ1-3; size: .; length: 16; D: TRBD1
CDR3: CASSNKETQYF; DNA: TGTGCCAGCAGCAATAAAGAGACCCAGTACTTC; V: TRBV5-6; J: TRBJ2-5; size: .; length: 11; D: .
CDR3: CASSGRQATYGYTF; DNA: TGTGCCAGCAGCGGACGACAGGCAACCTATGGCTACACCTTC; V: TRBV25-1; J: TRBJ1-2; size: .; length: 14; D: .
CDR3: CASSARVNTDTQYF; DNA: TGCGCCAGCAGTGCCAGGGTAAACACAGATACGCAGTATTTT; V: TRBV10-1; J: TRBJ2-3; size: .; length: 14; D: .
CDR3: CASSQATEAFF; DNA: TGTGCCAGCAGCCAAGCAACTGAAGCTTTCTTT; V: TRBV14; J: TRBJ1-1; size: .; length: 11; D: .